This TCR beta chain derives from a study of cytomegalovirus exposure and HLA in healthy donors. As regards this clone: Its antigen is unidentified.

Method: immunoSEQ multiplex PCR; TCRdb's copy keeps in-frame clones and lacks some. The top ten clones hold roughly 8.4% of a sample with 50,000 to 65,000 clones, approximately 89% of them seen once. Findings and limits, study-wide: Most TCR sequences were seen very rarely across donors, but some public TCRs occurred in many. In the approximately 130 validation repertoires, a later analysis found that first-cohort TCR clusters tended to co-occur. Cytomegalovirus-associated TCR beta chains were listed, numbering 150 to 200.

From the roughly 110-subject validation cohort, which was separate from the approximately 700-subject first cohort, the donors were drawn. Germline CDR1 LGHNA, CDR2 YNFKEQ. V lost 0 bases to trimming and J lost 6 bases; unmatched junction nucleotides: 6. The CDR3 runs 16 residues. The sequenced sample was PBMCs. The chain is built from TRBV4-2 and TRBJ2-1; 9 bases align to TRBD2. This sequence originates from a woman under 30 in good health and CMV-seropositive. CDR3 protein: CASSQEGGLASNEQFF. In DNA, the CDR3 is TGTGCCAGCAGCCAAGAAGGCGGACTAGCGAGCAATGAGCAGTTCTTC.